This T cell receptor (beta chain) stems from a study of regulatory T cells in long-lasting Graves disease. Study-wide points: Gene preferences differed: TRBV28, TRBJ1-2, TRBJ2-5 in persistent cases.

Construction of TCR beta libraries relied on iRepertoire HTBI primers and on Arm-PCR targeting CDR3 regions. TCRdb itself ran the multiplex PCR reads through MiXCR, one entry per CDR3 protein. Of roughly 400,000 distinct CDR3 sequences in the sample, less than 25% are singletons; the top ten hold around 20%. There are a few counts of this clonotype. Its target is unknown. Time point of the sample: persistent/refractory GD, antithyroid drugs over 5 years with positive TRAb. PBMCs provided the RNA from which the TCR library was made. The CDR3 covers 13 residues. V was pared by 1 base and J by 3 bases, with 5 bases between. CDR1 is MDHEN, CDR2 SYDVKM, per germline.

The sequence derives from a female donor with Graves disease. The rearrangement links TRBV28 to TRBJ2-3; D is ambiguous. This sample comprised peripheral blood mononuclear cells (PBMCs), obtained when the disease was refractory, from a patient treated with antithyroid drugs. In DNA form, the CDR3 reads TGTGCCAGCAGTTTATCCCCTACAGATACGCAGTATTTT. Its protein is CASSLSPTDTQYF. Complete variable domain (other parts from reference TRBV28 and TRBJ2-3): DVKVTQSSRYLVKRTGEKVFLECVQDMDHENMFWYRQDPGLGLRLIYFSYDVKMKEKGDIPEGYSVSREKKERFSLILESASTNQTSMYLCASSLSPTDTQYFGPGTRLTVL.